This entry concerns a single T cell receptor beta chain. Germline values: CDR1 LNHDA, CDR2 SQIVND (reference sequence). The CDR3 runs to 14 residues. Here immunoSEQ multiplex PCR was the method, and the copy in TCRdb shows in-frame clones only, minus some. This table has about 320,000 clones, about nine tenths appearing once. This sample was taken from a study of blood T cell repertoires in COVID-19. As for the study in general: Acute-phase and convalescent COVID-19 samples originated in the United States, Italy and Spain. From T cells, B-cell-depleted T cells, or PBMCs came the material, which was cDNA or gDNA.

Across about two dozen US areas, participants ranged in age from about 18 to 100 years. Cohort 3 donors counted as recovered after two negative PCRs, clearance, or resolved symptoms. The gene calls are TRBV19 and TRBJ2-5; TRBD1 matches 9 bases. Sequenced material: PBMCs or T cells enriched from blood (not recorded which). The clonotype was recovered from a man in his sixties who had recovered from COVID-19. CDR3 sequence reads: CATNGGQGEGAQYF. The DNA for the CDR3 is TGTGCTACGAATGGGGGACAGGGTGAGGGGGCCCAGTACTTC. Full variable domain (missing parts from reference TRBV19 and TRBJ2-5): DGGITQSPKYLFRKEGQNVTLSCEQNLNHDAMYWYRQDPGQGLRLIYYSQIVNDFQKGDIAEGYSVSREKKESFPLTVTSAQKNPTAFYLCATNGGQGEGAQYFGPGTRLLVL.